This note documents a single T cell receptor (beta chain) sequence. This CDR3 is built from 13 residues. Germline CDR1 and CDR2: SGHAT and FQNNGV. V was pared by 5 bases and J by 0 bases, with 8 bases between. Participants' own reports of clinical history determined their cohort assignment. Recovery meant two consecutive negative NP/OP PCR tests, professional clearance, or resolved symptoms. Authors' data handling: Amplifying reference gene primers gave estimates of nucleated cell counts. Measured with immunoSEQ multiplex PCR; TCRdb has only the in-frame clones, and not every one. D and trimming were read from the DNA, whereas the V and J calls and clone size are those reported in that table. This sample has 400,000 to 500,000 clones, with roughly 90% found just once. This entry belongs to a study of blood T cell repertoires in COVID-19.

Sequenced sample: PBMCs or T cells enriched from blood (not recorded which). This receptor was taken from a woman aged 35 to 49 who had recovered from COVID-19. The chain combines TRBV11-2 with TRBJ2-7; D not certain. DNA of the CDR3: TGTGCCAGCAGCCCAGGATACTCCTACGAGCAGTACTTC. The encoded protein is CASSPGYSYEQYF.